What follows are 2 T cell receptor beta chains derived from one specimen sequenced in a study of identical twins. MiXCR, applied by TCRdb to the 5' RACE reads, yields one record per CDR3 protein. The table has fewer than 900,000 distinct CDR3 sequences, 15% to 20% seen once; the top ten hold around 12%. The data also belong to a second study, concerning T cells expressing NK-cell markers.

The specimen was PBMCs. The receptors were gathered from a woman aged 18-35 years in good health.

This clonotype was detected a few times. The chain links TRBV29-1 to TRBJ2-7; D is possibly TRBD1 (5 bases). The CDR3 has 12 amino acids. The germline CDR1 and CDR2 sequences are SQVTM and ANQGSEA. The V and J ends lost 3 bases and 6 bases respectively, with 12 bases between them. As DNA, the CDR3 is TGCAGCGTTGACAGGGCCGTCGGCGAGCAGTACTTC. Its translation is CSVDRAVGEQYF.

The rearrangement joins TRBV29-1 to TRBJ1-5; D perhaps matches TRBD1 (5 bases). V was trimmed by 4 bases and J by 3 bases, leaving 7 bases between them. The CDR3 spans 12 residues. Germline CDR1 is SQVTM and CDR2 is ANQGSEA. This CDR3 reads CSVGGTNQPQHF. CDR3 bases: TGCAGCGTTGGGGGGACCAATCAGCCCCAGCATTTT.